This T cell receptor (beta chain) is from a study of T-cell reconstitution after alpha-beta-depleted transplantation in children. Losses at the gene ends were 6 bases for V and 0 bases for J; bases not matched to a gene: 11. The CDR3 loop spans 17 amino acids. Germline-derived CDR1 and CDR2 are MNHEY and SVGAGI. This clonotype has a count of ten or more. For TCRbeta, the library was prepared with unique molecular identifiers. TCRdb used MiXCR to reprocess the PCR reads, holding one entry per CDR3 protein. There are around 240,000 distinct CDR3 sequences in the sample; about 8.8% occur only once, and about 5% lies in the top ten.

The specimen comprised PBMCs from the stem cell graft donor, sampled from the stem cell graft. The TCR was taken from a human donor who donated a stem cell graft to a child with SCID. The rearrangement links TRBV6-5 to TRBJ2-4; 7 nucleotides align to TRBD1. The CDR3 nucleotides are TGTGCCAGCAGCCCTTCGGACGGGACAGTAGCCAAAAACATTCAGTACTTC. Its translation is CASSPSDGTVAKNIQYF.